This TCR beta chain comes out of a study of T cells in Graves' hyperthyroidism and ophthalmopathy. General study points: A 13 V-J signature model discriminated ophthalmopathy versus stable hyperthyroidism.

Across 18 months, stable Graves' hyperthyroidism was marked by no progression to ophthalmopathy. Diagnosing involved the use of clinical symptoms, serum thyroxine and TRAb, thyroid ultrasound and orbital computed tomography. This clonotype was counted ten times or more. Its specificity is not known. The CDR3 runs to 15 residues. Germline V gene lookup returns CDR1 SGHAT and CDR2 FQDESV (reference sequence). The ends lost 4 bases at V and 2 bases at J; junction bases unmatched: 6. TCR beta CDR3 regions were amplified from RNA. A set of HTBI primers served as the primers for a first-round RT-PCR of the TCR CDR3. TCRdb called the multiplex PCR reads again in MiXCR, with one record for every CDR3 protein. The data contain 250,000 to 300,000 distinct CDR3 sequences, around 15% of them singletons.

The gene calls are TRBV11-1 and TRBJ2-3; 7 bases are a match to TRBD2. Sequencing was performed on blood. This clonotype originated in a woman aged 40 to 55 with Graves' hyperthyroidism. The CDR3 loop reads CASSSREVLTDTQYF. DNA of the CDR3: TGTGCCAGCAGCTCCCGGGAGGTACTCACAGATACGCAGTATTTT.